The 5 T cell receptor beta chains below come from one sample, sequenced in a study of CD8+ T cells in alopecia areata. As the sequencing template, cDNA was produced by extracting RNA and reverse transcribing it. TCRdb's copy holds only in-frame clones and misses some; the assay was immunoSEQ multiplex PCR. The sample records approximately 100,000 clones, over 40% being singletons. The sequenced sample was CD4+ T cells sorted from blood. These receptors all stem from a human donor with alopecia areata.

This clone was observed once. The V gene is TRBV29-1, the J gene TRBJ2-7; D might be TRBD2 (5 bases). CDR1 is SQVTM, CDR2 ANQGSEA, per germline. Between the trimmed V and J ends, which lost 3 bases and 3 bases, there was a span of 15 bases. The CDR3 runs 14 residues. CDR3 bases: TGCAGCGTTGAGGAATCCGGGATTCACTACGAGCAGTACTTC. It codes for CSVEESGIHYEQYF.

V usage is TRBV18 and J usage is TRBJ2-2, with 8 bases identical to TRBD1. The V segment lost 3 bases and the J segment 3 bases; nucleotides outside the gene matches: 3. This CDR3 region has 15 residues. Germline CDR1 KGHSH, CDR2 LQKENI. The CDR3 DNA reads as TGTGCCAGCTCACCCGGACAGGGCCACACCGGGGAGCTGTTTTTT. It encodes CASSPGQGHTGELFF. Together with reference TRBV18 and TRBJ2-2, the CDR3 gives the full variable domain: NAGVMQNPRHLVRRRGQEARLRCSPMKGHSHVYWYRQLPEEGLKFMVYLQKENIIDESGMPKERFSAEFPKEGPSILRIQQVVRGDSAAYFCASSPGQGHTGELFFGEGSRLTVL.

J is TRBJ2-7 and V is TRBV14; no definite D call. Germline V gene lookup returns CDR1 SGHDN and CDR2 FVKESK. This CDR3 is 12 amino acids long. Trimming removed 0 bases at V and 8 bases at J, with 8 bases between. CDR3 bases: TGTGCCAGCAGCCAAGATGGAAACCAGCAGTACTTC. Translation gives CASSQDGNQQYF.

This clone was counted a few times. This rearrangement joins TRBV5-1 to TRBJ2-1; D tentatively fits TRBD1 or TRBD2 (5 bases each). Germline loops: CDR1 SGHRS, CDR2 YFSETQ. This CDR3 has 16 amino acids. V dropped 2 bases and J dropped 0 bases, with 12 bases sitting between them. The DNA for the CDR3 is TGCGCCAGCAGCTTTGATCGGGGCCACTCCTACAATGAGCAGTTCTTC. This encodes CASSFDRGHSYNEQFF.

This clone has just a few counts. The gene calls are TRBV29-1 and TRBJ2-3; D might be TRBD2 (6 bases). The V end was cut by 4 bases, the J end by 4 bases, with 12 bases between. In germline, CDR1 is SQVTM, CDR2 ANQGSEA. This CDR3 is 13 amino acids long. The DNA of the CDR3 is TGCAGCGTTGGGCAGGGACTTTCAGATACGCAGTATTTT. Its translation: CSVGQGLSDTQYF.